Described below is a single TCR beta chain sequence and its context. Its antigen is currently unknown. The data belong to a study of T cell responses to AZD1222 COVID-19 vaccine. Overall study results and limits: The donor group comprised mostly white British people and more females; the analysis possibly underestimated clonal diversity.

Libraries were prepared by immunoSEQ multiplex PCR; TCRdb keeps only in-frame clonotypes and omits some of them. The sample shows roughly 140,000 clones, roughly 94% of them seen only once. The CDR3 extends over 16 amino acids. Germline V gene sequence: CDR1 MRHNA, CDR2 SNTAGT. V dropped 0 bases and J dropped 2; count of bases not matched to a gene: 3. Sequencing used peripheral blood, obtained on day 0 of AZD1222 vaccination. The chain recombines TRBV6-4 with TRBJ2-3, with 9 nucleotides matching TRBD2. The receptor's source is an adult in good health. The CDR3 loop is CASSDSASGATDTQYF. CDR3 coding DNA: TGTGCCAGCAGTGACTCGGCTAGCGGGGCCACAGATACGCAGTATTTT.